Sequencing of this T cell receptor (beta chain) was carried out in a study of T cells in Graves' hyperthyroidism and ophthalmopathy. The CDR3 is 14 amino acids. Germline values: CDR1 SGHRS, CDR2 YFSETQ. Trimming pared 4 bases from V and 0 bases from J, leaving 10 bases between. TCR beta CDR3 regions were amplified from RNA. First-round RT-PCR of the TCR CDR3 relied on the HTBI primer set. From the multiplex PCR reads, TCRdb called clonotypes with MiXCR, one entry per CDR3 protein. The table shows 400,000 to 500,000 distinct CDR3 sequences, with under 15% occurring only once. This clonotype was seen at least ten times.

The chain uses TRBV5-1 and TRBJ1-1, with unresolved D. Sequenced: blood. This sequence originates from a woman under 30 with Graves' hyperthyroidism. The CDR3 nucleotides are TGCGCCAGCAGCCCTCTTTTTATGAACACTGAAGCTTTCTTT. It is translated as CASSPLFMNTEAFF.